This T cell receptor beta chain was recovered during a study of cytomegalovirus exposure and HLA in healthy donors. Study findings and constraints: Most TCR sequences showed up rarely, but some public TCRs showed up in many donors. There were 150 to 200 TCR beta chains listed as cytomegalovirus-associated. According to a later analysis, TCR clusters from the first cohort tended to co-occur in the 120 or so validation repertoires.

The germline V gene has CDR1 MNHEY and CDR2 SMNVEV (reference sequence). J gave up 4 bases and V 6 bases, and 10 bases lay outside the gene matches. The CDR3 has 15 amino acids. About this clone itself: Antigen unknown.

Generated by immunoSEQ multiplex PCR, the TCRdb table keeps only in-frame clones and is missing some. The table has about 200,000 clones, about nine tenths seen once. This TCR was sampled from a young woman in good health and CMV-seropositive. This sequence joins TRBV27 and TRBJ1-2, with 8 positions matching TRBD1. Sequencing was done on a sample of PBMCs. The CDR3 spells CASSPTGAQIYGYTF. The CDR3 DNA follows: TGTGCCAGCAGCCCGACAGGGGCCCAAATCTATGGCTACACCTTC.